Below, 15 T cell receptor beta chains from the same sample are listed, as sequenced in a study of identical twins. TCRdb passed the 5' RACE reads through MiXCR, listing each CDR3 protein once. The table has 200,000 to 300,000 distinct CDR3 sequences, over 9.5% seen once. What was sequenced was memory T cells sorted from blood. The receptors were gathered from a man over 45 in good health.

This clonotype came up many times. This chain links TRBV2 with TRBJ2-7; the match to TRBD1 covers 7 bases. Germline V gene lookup returns CDR1 SNHLY and CDR2 FYNNEI. V gave up 5 bases and J gave up 2 bases; unmatched junction bases: 6. The CDR3 length is 14 residues. The CDR3 sequence: CASSQNRGPYEQYF. DNA of the CDR3: TGTGCCAGCAGTCAAAACAGGGGACCCTACGAGCAGTACTTC. Combining the CDR3 with reference TRBV2 and TRBJ2-7 gives the whole variable domain EPEVTQTPSHQVTQMGQEVILRCVPISNHLYFYWYRQILGQKVEFLVSFYNNEISEKSEIFDDQFSVERPDGSNFTLKIRSTKLEDSAMYFCASSQNRGPYEQYFGPGTRLTVT.

The chain joins TRBV4-3 to TRBJ1-6; D not certain. CDR3 length: 11 residues. Trimming took off 3 bases at V and 8 bases at J, with 2 bases between the two ends. CDR1 LGHNA and CDR2 YSLEER come from the germline V gene. The CDR3 sequence is CASSQYSPLHF. DNA of the CDR3: TGCGCCAGCAGCCAGTATTCACCCCTCCACTTT.

Many counts were recorded for this clonotype. The chain links TRBV4-3 to TRBJ1-2, with D tentatively TRBD1 (6 bases). Trimming cost V 5 bases and J 2 bases, with 6 bases left between them. The CDR3 covers 12 residues. In germline, CDR1 is LGHNA, CDR2 YSLEER. The CDR3 DNA sequence: TGCGCCAGCAGCAGGGGGAACTATGGCTACACCTTC. Amino acids: CASSRGNYGYTF.

The rearrangement joins TRBV11-1 to TRBJ2-3, with D perhaps being TRBD1 or TRBD2 (5 bases each). V shed 5 bases and J shed 11 bases, with 14 bases lying between them. Germline CDR1 and CDR2: SGHAT and FQDESV (reference sequence). This CDR3 comprises 12 residues. CDR3 in amino acids: CASSRGWDQQYF. The CDR3 region has the DNA TGTGCCAGCAGCCGTGGGTGGGACCAGCAGTATTTT.

V usage is TRBV7-9 and J usage is TRBJ2-5, with D perhaps given as TRBD1 or TRBD2 (5 bases each). V shed 8 bases and J shed 4 bases, with 14 bases lying between them. CDR1 is SEHNR, CDR2 FQNEAQ, per germline (reference sequence). The CDR3 spans 13 residues. CDR3 sequence reads: CASVGLGRETQYF. For the CDR3, the DNA is TGTGCCAGCGTTGGGTTGGGACGAGAGACCCAGTACTTC.

This clonotype was seen ten or more times. This chain joins TRBV6-6 and TRBJ1-2, with a possible D match to TRBD1 (5 bases). The CDR3 runs to 13 residues. Per germline, CDR1 MNHNY and CDR2 SVGAGI (reference sequence). The V and J ends lost 7 bases and 5 bases respectively, with 14 bases between them. For the CDR3, the DNA is TGTGCCAGCAAGGGGACGGAAAATTATGGCTACACCTTC. The encoded protein is CASKGTENYGYTF.

J is TRBJ2-5 and V is TRBV12-3 or TRBV12-4; no clear D gene. This CDR3 spans 15 amino acids. Trimming removed 5 bases at V and 5 bases at J, with 18 bases between. CDR3 DNA sequence: TGTGCCAGCAGTGCCGCTACCTCGGCTCGGGAGACCCAGTACTTC. Amino acid sequence: CASSAATSARETQYF.

The chain couples TRBV7-9 to TRBJ2-1, with a possible D match to TRBD2 (5 bases). Trimming stripped 5 bases from V and 8 bases from J, with 22 bases between. The V gene's germline CDR1 is SEHNR and CDR2 FQNEAQ (reference sequence). The CDR3 is made up of 16 amino acids. This CDR3 reads CASSQRGETAGHEQFF. In DNA form, the CDR3 reads TGTGCCAGCAGCCAACGGGGAGAGACTGCGGGTCATGAGCAGTTCTTC.

This clonotype was seen at least ten times. The chain employs TRBV21-1 and TRBJ1-1. TRBV21-1 is shown as a pseudogene. The CDR3 is 15 residues long. The DNA of the CDR3 is TGTGCCAGCAGCAAACGGGGGGGACCTCGAGGTGAAGCTTTCTTT. Translated, it gives CASSKRGGPRGEAFF.

V usage is TRBV7-8 and J usage is TRBJ2-7; either TRBD1 or TRBD2 may supply D (6 bases each). Trimming cost V 5 bases and J 1 base, with 15 bases left between them. Germline V gene sequence: CDR1 SGHVS, CDR2 FQNEAQ. This CDR3 contains 15 residues. The CDR3 reads CASSATWGASYEQYF. In DNA, the CDR3 is TGTGCCAGCAGCGCTACCTGGGGGGCTTCCTACGAGCAGTACTTC.

The rearrangement uses TRBV29-1 and TRBJ2-3; D uncertain. The CDR3 contains 11 residues. Deletions cut 3 bases from V and 4 bases from J, with 5 bases between. From germline, CDR1 is SQVTM and CDR2 ANQGSEA. CDR3 amino acids: CSVDAADTQYF. The CDR3 nucleotides are TGCAGCGTTGACGCGGCAGATACGCAGTATTTT.

The chain combines TRBV29-1 with TRBJ1-2; tentatively, D is TRBD1 (6 bases). CDR1 and CDR2 from the germline V gene are SQVTM and ANQGSEA. This CDR3 is built from 11 residues. Trimming took off 6 bases at V and 8 bases at J, with 13 bases between the two ends. The CDR3 nucleotides are TGCAGCGTGTGGGACACGCGGGGCTACACCTTC. It specifies CSVWDTRGYTF.

In regard to this clonotype: A much larger clone lies a single base off, so this may be a read error. The conserved phenylalanine or tryptophan normally closing the CDR3 is absent here, so this likely arose from a read error. The J gene is TRBJ2-2, the V gene TRBV12-3 or TRBV12-4; no clear D gene. The CDR3 spans 14 residues. With 6 bases removed from V and 1 base from J, the gap between germline ends came to 9 bases. The CDR3 bases are TGTGCCAGCAGCATAGCACAGAACACCGGGGAGCTGTTTTCT. Translation gives CASSIAQNTGELFS.

This clonotype was detected ten times or more. The chain joins TRBV4-2 to TRBJ2-1, with a weak D call TRBD2 (6 bases). V lost 1 base, J lost 9 bases, and 16 bases lay in between. Germline V gene lookup returns CDR1 LGHNA and CDR2 YNFKEQ. This CDR3 has 15 residues. The CDR3 DNA reads as TGTGCCAGCAGCCAAGGTGGGAACCCCGGGGGTGAGCAGTTCTTC. This encodes CASSQGGNPGGEQFF.

This CDR3 reads CASSWTGQETQYF. As DNA, the CDR3 is TGTGCCAGCAGTTGGACAGGACAAGAGACCCAGTACTTC. The rearrangement joins TRBV6-2 or TRBV6-3 to TRBJ2-5; 7 nucleotides align to TRBD1. J was trimmed by 2 bases and V by 4 bases; bases with no gene match: 1. The CDR3 runs 13 residues. CDR1 is MNHEY and CDR2 is SVGEGT in the germline V gene.